This TCR beta chain is drawn from a study of cytomegalovirus exposure and HLA in healthy donors. Germline V lookup: CDR1 MNHEY, CDR2 SVGAGI. The length of the CDR3 is 14 residues. V gave up 5 bases and J gave up 2 bases, with 9 bases separating them. 13 Jbeta primers and 60 Vbeta primers were used for the PCR. The data were produced by immunoSEQ multiplex PCR, yet TCRdb's version contains in-frame clones alone and is incomplete. The data hold about 160,000 clones, with around 77% observed a single time. Sample: PBMCs. The rearrangement joins TRBV6-5 to TRBJ1-4; D might be TRBD1 (5 bases). This clonotype was sampled from a man aged 55 to 69 in good health and CMV-seronegative. The CDR3 protein is CASSRGWTNEKLFF. CDR3 DNA: TGTGCCAGCAGTCGGGGGTGGACTAATGAAAAACTGTTTTTT.